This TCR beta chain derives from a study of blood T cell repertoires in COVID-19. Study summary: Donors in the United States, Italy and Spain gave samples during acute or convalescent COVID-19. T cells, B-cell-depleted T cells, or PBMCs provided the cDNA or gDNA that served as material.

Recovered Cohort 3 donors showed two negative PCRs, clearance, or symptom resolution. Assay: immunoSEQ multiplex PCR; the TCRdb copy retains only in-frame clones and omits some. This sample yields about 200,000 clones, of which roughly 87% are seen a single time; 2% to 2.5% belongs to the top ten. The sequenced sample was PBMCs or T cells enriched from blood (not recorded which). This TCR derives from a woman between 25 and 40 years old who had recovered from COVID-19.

The CDR3 sequence is CASSTLGTGNPYGYTF. CDR3 bases: TGTGCCAGCAGTACCCTAGGGACAGGGAACCCCTATGGCTACACCTTC. The chain couples TRBV27 to TRBJ1-2, with 9 bases matching TRBD1. The trim removed 5 bases at V and 4 bases at J, leaving 11 bases unmatched. Germline V gene data show CDR1 as MNHEY and CDR2 as SMNVEV (reference sequence). The CDR3 extends over 16 amino acids.